The 18 T cell receptor beta chains in this list originate from one sample, sequenced in a study of blood T cell repertoires in COVID-19. Profiling relied on immunoSEQ multiplex PCR, and the TCRdb table lists in-frame clones only, not all of them. Of 350,000 to 400,000 clones listed, more than 75% are singletons. Sequencing was performed on PBMCs or T cells enriched from blood (not recorded which). Receptors originate from a woman in her thirties with acute COVID-19.

The gene calls are TRBV28 and TRBJ2-5; D is possibly TRBD1 (5 bases). The CDR3 is 14 amino acids. Trimming took 1 base from V and 1 from J, leaving 7 bases between them. The germline V gene encodes CDR1 MDHEN and CDR2 SYDVKM. The CDR3 sequence: CASSLSDSQETQYF. As DNA, the CDR3 is TGTGCCAGCAGTTTATCCGACAGCCAAGAGACCCAGTACTTC.

This clone was seen a single time. V usage is TRBV9 and J usage is TRBJ1-2; 7 positions match TRBD1. CDR3 length equals 15 residues. In germline, CDR1 is SGDLS, CDR2 YYNGEE. V lost 3 bases and J lost 2; bases outside the gene matches: 7. Here the CDR3 DNA reads TGTGCCAGCAGCGCCGGAGAAGGGGGCAACTATGGCTACACCTTC. Amino acids: CASSAGEGGNYGYTF.

This clone showed up just a few times. V and J are TRBV18 and TRBJ1-2, with 8 bases fitting TRBD1. Germline V gene lookup returns CDR1 KGHSH and CDR2 LQKENI. CDR3 length: 16 amino acids. V lost 6 bases to trimming and J lost 2 bases; unmatched junction nucleotides: 11. The CDR3 bases are TGTGCCAGCTCTCTAACAACCGGGACAGGAAACTATGGCTACACCTTC. It encodes CASSLTTGTGNYGYTF.

The chain is built from TRBV11-2 and TRBJ1-1; D call uncertain. CDR3 size: 11 residues. Deletions cut 4 bases from V and 11 bases from J, with 11 bases between. Germline V gene lookup returns CDR1 SGHAT and CDR2 FQNNGV. The CDR3 coding sequence is TGTGCCAGCAGCTCCGGGGTGGGGGCTTTCTTT. Translating gives CASSSGVGAFF.

The chain employs TRBV19 and TRBJ2-1; D possibly corresponds to TRBD1 (6 bases). The V end was cut by 7 bases, the J end by 7 bases, with 14 bases between. Germline values: CDR1 LNHDA, CDR2 SQIVND (reference sequence). This CDR3 is built from 13 residues. CDR3 nucleotides: TGTGCCAGTAAAACGACAGGCCCTAATGAGCAGTTCTTC. Translating it yields CASKTTGPNEQFF.

J is TRBJ2-1 and V is TRBV5-4, with 7 bases aligning to TRBD1. CDR1 SGHNT and CDR2 YYREEE come from the germline V gene (reference sequence). The CDR3 length is 17 residues. V lost 4 bases to trimming and J lost 7 bases; unmatched junction nucleotides: 17. For the CDR3, the DNA is TGTGCCAGCAGCCAAGTCGCTAGGGGCAGGGGGAAAAATGAGCAGTTCTTC. Encoded protein: CASSQVARGRGKNEQFF. Drawing the rest from reference TRBV5-4 and TRBJ2-1, the complete variable domain is ETGVTQSPTHLIKTRGQQVTLRCSSQSGHNTVSWYQQALGQGPQFIFQYYREEENGRGNFPPRFSGLQFPNYSSELNVNALELDDSALYLCASSQVARGRGKNEQFFGPGTRLTVL.

J is TRBJ2-2 and V is TRBV7-3; 8 bases line up with TRBD2. Germline assignment: CDR1 SGHTA and CDR2 FQGTGA. The length of the CDR3 is 17 residues. V dropped 1 base and J dropped 0; count of bases not matched to a gene: 4. The CDR3 DNA sequence: TGTGCCAGCAGCTTAAAGGGGGGACTAGCGAACACCGGGGAGCTGTTTTTT. Protein: CASSLKGGLANTGELFF.

This chain joins TRBV7-2 and TRBJ1-2; weak D call: TRBD1 (6 bases). Germline V lookup: CDR1 SGHTA, CDR2 FQGNSA. This CDR3 has 15 amino acids. Trimming took off 1 base at V and 4 bases at J, with 13 bases between the two ends. The CDR3 sequence: CASSLDPTGVYGYTF. In DNA form, the CDR3 reads TGTGCCAGCAGCTTAGATCCGACAGGCGTCTATGGCTACACCTTC.

The chain employs TRBV21-1 and TRBJ1-1; the table assigns TRBD1, which was not confirmed against the DNA. TRBV21-1 is termed a pseudogene. The CDR3 runs to 14 residues. The CDR3 sequence is CASSITGANTEAFF. The CDR3 nucleotides read TGTGCCAGCAGCATCACAGGTGCAAACACTGAAGCTTTCTTT.

The chain combines TRBV27 with TRBJ1-2; TRBD1 agrees at 10 bases. The CDR3 has 15 residues. The V and J ends lost 5 bases and 7 bases, in that order; junction bases with no gene match: 10. Germline assignment: CDR1 MNHEY and CDR2 SMNVEV (reference sequence). CDR3 residues: CASSDRGTGALGYTF. CDR3 nucleotide sequence: TGTGCCAGCAGTGATAGGGGGACAGGGGCGCTTGGCTACACCTTC.

V gene TRBV10-2 combines with J gene TRBJ2-1; 7 bases agree with TRBD1. The V and J ends lost 2 bases and 1 base, in that order; junction bases with no gene match: 5. From germline, CDR1 is WSHSY and CDR2 SAAADI. The CDR3 is 16 residues long. The CDR3 nucleotides are TGCGCCAGCAGTGAGCCGACAGGGTCTTCCTACAATGAGCAGTTCTTC. Residues: CASSEPTGSSYNEQFF.

The rearrangement uses TRBV19 and TRBJ1-6, with 8 positions matching TRBD1. CDR1 and CDR2 (germline): LNHDA, SQIVND (reference sequence). V shed 8 bases and J 7 bases; nucleotides not matched to a gene: 4. CDR3 length: 13 amino acids. The CDR3 sequence: CASCRTGNSPLHF. The CDR3 nucleotides read TGTGCCAGTTGCCGGACAGGGAATTCACCCCTCCACTTT.

The chain is built from TRBV19 and TRBJ1-5; TRBD1 might be the D (5 bases). V dropped 3 bases and J dropped 6 bases, with 15 bases sitting between them. This CDR3 has 15 amino acids. Germline CDR1 and CDR2: LNHDA and SQIVND (reference sequence). The CDR3 loop reads CASSISFRGSQPQHF. The CDR3, as DNA: TGTGCCAGTAGTATTAGTTTTCGGGGGAGTCAGCCCCAGCATTTT.

V gene TRBV30 combines with J gene TRBJ1-2; TRBD1 is a possible D gene (6 bases). The germline gives CDR1 GTSNPN, CDR2 SVGIG (reference sequence). The CDR3 contains 16 residues. Trimming took off 3 bases at V and 2 bases at J, with 19 bases between the two ends. The CDR3 loop is CAWRAPGQGHNYGYTF. The CDR3 nucleotides read TGTGCCTGGAGGGCCCCGGGGCAGGGACACAACTATGGCTACACCTTC.

This clone appeared a single time. J is TRBJ1-1 and V is TRBV5-1; possibly TRBD1 for D (5 bases). The V gene lost 0 bases and the J gene lost 5 bases, with 14 bases spanning the gap. There are 15 residues in the CDR3. Germline V gene sequence: CDR1 SGHRS, CDR2 YFSETQ. DNA for the CDR3: TGCGCCAGCAGCTTGGGGTTGATCGGGGGGACTGAAGCTTTCTTT. Translating gives CASSLGLIGGTEAFF.

The V and J genes are TRBV19 and TRBJ2-2; a weak D match, TRBD2 (7 bases). Germline V gives CDR1 LNHDA, CDR2 SQIVND (reference sequence). The CDR3 length is 18 residues. V dropped 4 bases and J dropped 3 bases, with 21 bases sitting between them. DNA for the CDR3: TGTGCCAGTAGTACAGGGGTCGGGGGGCGAATGTACACCGGGGAGCTGTTTTTT. This translates into CASSTGVGGRMYTGELFF.

V is TRBV19 and J is TRBJ2-3; D is possibly TRBD2 (5 bases). Between the trimmed V and J ends, which lost 7 bases and 0 bases, there was a span of 11 bases. Per germline, CDR1 LNHDA and CDR2 SQIVND (reference sequence). This CDR3 contains 14 residues. In nucleotides, the CDR3 is TGTGCCAGTAAAGAGGGCCCTAGCACAGATACGCAGTATTTT. Translating gives CASKEGPSTDTQYF.

CDR3 sequence (DNA): TGTGCCACCGGGGGGCGGGGGACGAACACCGGGGAGCTGTTTTTT. It specifies CATGGRGTNTGELFF. J is TRBJ2-2 and V is TRBV24-1; D might be TRBD2 (7 bases). Trimming left V 9 bases short and J 0 bases short, with 13 bases between. The CDR3 length is 15 residues. The germline V gene encodes CDR1 KGHDR and CDR2 SFDVKD.